This TCR beta chain originates from a study of cytomegalovirus exposure and HLA in healthy donors. Germline lookup yields CDR1 ENHRY and CDR2 SYGVKD. This CDR3 is 14 amino acids long. V shed 5 bases and J shed 6 bases, with 14 bases lying between them. The PCR was carried out with 60 Vbeta primers and 13 Jbeta primers. Method: immunoSEQ multiplex PCR; TCRdb's copy keeps in-frame clones and lacks some. This table holds fewer than 20,000 clones, about 74% found once. Specimen: PBMCs. The J gene is TRBJ1-5, the V gene TRBV10-3; D remains unclear. The TCR comes from a man aged 18 to 29 in good health and CMV-seronegative. DNA for the CDR3: TGTGCCATCAGTTCGGGTATGGAAGCTCAGCCCCAGCATTTT. It yields the protein CAISSGMEAQPQHF.